This is a list of T cell receptor beta chains from one sample in a study of T-cell memory formation after mild COVID-19. A single record per CDR3 protein comes from TCRdb applying MiXCR to the 5' RACE reads. The data contain a few hundred thousand distinct CDR3 sequences, 25% to 30% of them singletons. The specimen was PBMCs or a T cell subset sorted from them (not recorded which). All receptors come from an adult woman who had mild COVID-19 (a few samples of this study predate the infection). Cell type and time point are not known. The CDR3 runs from the conserved cysteine through the conserved F or W. The D gene is left open where the match is weak. For some rows the clone size is stated as once, few or many, or as a class when expanded; others skip it.

NA	TRBV12-3/TRBV12-4	TRBJ1-5	TRBD1	TGTGCCAGCAGTTTAAAGGGGACAGTGCTGCATTTT	CASSLKGTVLHF
NA	TRBV24-1	TRBJ2-2	NA	TGTGCCACCAGTGACCCCGGACAGGGGGAGCTGTTTTTT	CATSDPGQGELFF
many	TRBV5-1	TRBJ2-3	NA	TGCGCCAGCAGCTTGGGGACAGCGGATACGCAGTATTTT	CASSLGTADTQYF
few	TRBV9	TRBJ2-7	NA	TGTGCCAGCAGCGCCGACAACCCCTTCGAGCAGTACTTC	CASSADNPFEQYF
NA	TRBV7-9	TRBJ1-1	NA	TGTGCCAGCAGCCACGACCACGTCACTGAAGCTTTCTTT	CASSHDHVTEAFF
few	TRBV15	TRBJ2-7	TRBD1	TGTGCCACCAGCAGGGACAGGGGCTACGAGCAGTACTTC	CATSRDRGYEQYF
many	TRBV9	TRBJ2-5	TRBD1	TGTGCCAGCAGCCAGGGACAGGGGGCGCGCGGGACCCAGTACTTC	CASSQGQGARGTQYF
once	TRBV24-1	TRBJ1-5	NA	TGTGCCACCAGTGACCCCGATCAGCCCCAGCATTTT	CATSDPDQPQHF
NA	TRBV5-1	TRBJ1-6	NA	TGCGCCAGCAGCTTGGCCGGTTATTCACCCCTCCACTTT	CASSLAGYSPLHF
NA	TRBV20-1	TRBJ2-1	TRBD2	TGCAGTGCTAGAATGGGGACTAGCCCCGATGAGCAGTTCTTC	CSARMGTSPDEQFF
NA	TRBV7-6	TRBJ2-7	TRBD2	TGTGCCAGCAGCTTAGTCGGGGCTAGCGGGAGATACGAGCAGTACTTC	CASSLVGASGRYEQYF
NA	TRBV5-1	TRBJ2-5	NA	TGCGCCAGCAGCTTGGACCCCAAAGAGACCCAGTACTTC	CASSLDPKETQYF
NA	TRBV4-2	TRBJ2-3	NA	TGTGCCAGCAGCCTCTCGAAGGGCCTAGCGCTATCCACAGATACGCAGTATTTT	CASSLSKGLALSTDTQYF
few	TRBV29-1	TRBJ1-5	NA	TGCAGCGTGTCTAGGGACAGCAATCAGCCCCAGCATTTT	CSVSRDSNQPQHF
few	TRBV7-3	TRBJ2-1	TRBD2	TGTGCCAGCAGCTTATACGACGGGAGGAAGGAGGAGCAGTTCTTC	CASSLYDGRKEEQFF
few	TRBV9	TRBJ1-1	TRBD1	TGTGCCAGCAGCTCAGGGGGCACTTTCAACACTGAAGCTTTCTTT	CASSSGGTFNTEAFF
once	TRBV5-6	TRBJ2-5	NA	TGTGCCAGCAGCCCTGGAAGCGCGCTCCTCCGTGAGACCCAGTACTTC	CASSPGSALLRETQYF
NA	TRBV11-2	TRBJ1-2	NA	TGTGCCAGCAGCTTAGAGCCAGGGAATGGCTACACCTTC	CASSLEPGNGYTF
many	TRBV12-3/TRBV12-4	TRBJ2-2	TRBD1	TGTGCCAGCAGCCTCGGACAGGAGCACACCGGGGAGCTGTTTTTT	CASSLGQEHTGELFF
once	TRBV20-1	TRBJ2-5	TRBD2	TGCAGTGCTAGGCCCATGACTAGCGGGGGGCAACAAGAGACCCAGTACTTC	CSARPMTSGGQQETQYF
few	TRBV5-6	TRBJ2-2	NA	TGTGCCAGCAGCGTGGGACATGAAGACACCGGGGAGCTGTTTTTT	CASSVGHEDTGELFF
many	TRBV29-1	TRBJ2-7	NA	TGCAGCGTGCAGACAGACGTTTTATCCTACGAGCAGTACTTC	CSVQTDVLSYEQYF
NA	TRBV29-1	TRBJ1-6	NA	TGCAGCGTTGAAGAGGGGGCAGGTTCACCCCTCCACTTT	CSVEEGAGSPLHF
many	TRBV4-2	TRBJ2-4	TRBD1	TGTGCCAGCAGTGTGACAGGGGCTCAGTACTTC	CASSVTGAQYF
NA	TRBV24-1	TRBJ1-5	NA	TGTGCCACCAGTGATTTTGGGCAGCCCCAGCATTTT	CATSDFGQPQHF
few	TRBV3-1	TRBJ2-1	NA	TGTGCCAGCTCGGCGAGGAATGAGCAGTTCTTC	CASSARNEQFF
NA	TRBV4-1	TRBJ1-1	NA	TGCGCCAGCAGCCACTACGGGCGGACAGCAGAAGCTTTCTTT	CASSHYGRTAEAFF
few	TRBV7-9	TRBJ2-7	NA	TGTGCCAGCAGCCCGATTAGTTCCTACGAGCAGTACTTC	CASSPISSYEQYF
few	TRBV27	TRBJ2-3	NA	TGTGCCAGCAGCTTCGGCCCAGATACGCAGTATTTT	CASSFGPDTQYF
NA	TRBV6-1	TRBJ2-7	NA	TGTGCCAGCAGTGAAGTCAACGAGCAGTACTTC	CASSEVNEQYF
few	TRBV19	TRBJ2-7	NA	TGTGCCAGTAGTAACGGCCCCCCTACCTACGAGCAGTACTTC	CASSNGPPTYEQYF
few	TRBV7-6	TRBJ2-1	TRBD1	TGTGCCAGCAGCTTAAGGACAGGGGGCCCCTACAATGAGCAGTTCTTC	CASSLRTGGPYNEQFF
few	TRBV4-1	TRBJ2-7	TRBD1	TGCGCCAGCAGCCTCCCGGACAGGGGAGACTCCTACGAGCAGTACTTC	CASSLPDRGDSYEQYF
NA	TRBV5-6	TRBJ2-5	NA	TGTGCCAGCAGCTTGATCCTCCAAGAGACCCAGTACTTC	CASSLILQETQYF
many	TRBV5-5	TRBJ2-5	NA	TGTGCCAGCAGCCCCACCGGGACTAGGACAGGAGAGACCCAGTACTTC	CASSPTGTRTGETQYF
few	TRBV7-2	TRBJ2-1	NA	TGTGCCAGCAAATCGGGGTATGAGCAGTTCTTC	CASKSGYEQFF
few	TRBV7-2	TRBJ2-4	TRBD1	TGTGCCAGCAGCTTAGAGATGATTGTCCCAAGAGATAGGACAGGGGGTTGGAACATTCAGTACTTC	CASSLEMIVPRDRTGGWNIQYF
NA	TRBV11-3	TRBJ2-3	TRBD2	TGTGCCAGCAGCTTAGCCCTGGGACTAGTAGGAGGAACCACAGATACGCAGTATTTT	CASSLALGLVGGTTDTQYF
NA	TRBV24-1	TRBJ2-3	NA	TGTGCCACCAGTGGTGACCCAGGGGCGGATACGCAGTATTTT	CATSGDPGADTQYF
few	TRBV18	TRBJ2-7	TRBD1	TGTGCCAGCTCACGGGGGACAGGGGCGGACGAGCAGTACTTC	CASSRGTGADEQYF
NA	TRBV7-2	TRBJ2-7	NA	TGTGCCAGCAGCCGTGTAGCCAGGGCTGGCGACGAGCAGTACTTC	CASSRVARAGDEQYF
few	TRBV7-9	TRBJ2-5	NA	TGTGCCAGCATCCAAACCGTGAGACAGGACCTCTTTGTAGCAGAGACCCAGTACTTC	CASIQTVRQDLFVAETQYF
NA	TRBV7-9	TRBJ1-2	NA	TGTGCCAGCAGCTTATCCTTGGTGAACTATGGCTACACCTTC	CASSLSLVNYGYTF
NA	TRBV5-1	TRBJ2-3	TRBD1	TGCGCCAGCAGCCGTGGACCCTACTTCCGGGACAGCAGCACAGATACGCAGTATTTT	CASSRGPYFRDSSTDTQYF
NA	TRBV7-9	TRBJ2-1	TRBD2	TGTGCCAGCAGCATCTCCCCGGGACTAGAGGGCTACAATGAGCAGTTCTTC	CASSISPGLEGYNEQFF
few	TRBV29-1	TRBJ1-1	NA	TGCAGCGGTGGAACAGGGAACACTGAAGCTTTCTTT	CSGGTGNTEAFF
NA	TRBV12-3/TRBV12-4	TRBJ2-3	TRBD2	TGTGCCAGCAGCCAGATAGCGGGAGTGGGCACAGATACGCAGTATTTT	CASSQIAGVGTDTQYF
few	TRBV7-9	TRBJ2-5	NA	TGTGCCAGCAGCTTCCCCCCAACAGGGCGGGAGACCCAGTACTTC	CASSFPPTGRETQYF